This paragraph covers one T cell receptor (beta chain) sequence. Its antigen is still unknown. No qualities accompany the bases; no much larger clone lies one base away. These data originate in a study of OX40 agonist ivuxolimab in advanced cancers. General notes on the study: The costimulatory receptor OX40 (CD134) was targeted by ivuxolimab, a fully human IgG2 agonistic monoclonal antibody. Intravenous ivuxolimab was administered to patients every 2 weeks at six dose levels: 0.01, 0.1, 0.3, 1.5, 3 and 10 mg/kg. Of the roughly 51 patients in dose escalation, some 19 had hepatocellular carcinoma, around 15 had melanoma, 9 had renal cell carcinoma and 9 had head and neck cancer. The dose-escalation cohort was about 83% male with a mean age of roughly 62 years, ranging from roughly 20 to 80. Prior anti-PD-1, anti-PD-L1 or anti-CTLA-4 therapy was permitted, and less than 45% of dose-escalation patients had received checkpoint inhibitors. Three dose-escalation patients achieved partial responses, one with hepatocellular carcinoma and two with cutaneous melanoma. The purpose of peripheral TCRbeta sequencing was to test whether ivuxolimab changed TCR sequence diversity and led to clonal T-cell expansion. The monotherapy dose-escalation portion (N ≈ 52 patients) of the phase I ivuxolimab trial is reported in the paper.

The investigation overall reported the following: At doses from 0.1 to 3.0 mg/kg, clonal expansion was seen in both CD4+ and CD8+ blood T cells between baseline and week 6. Which antigens the clonally expanded peripheral T cells were specific for was not determined. In the 0.1-3.0 mg/kg groups, partial responders were among the patients with the lowest normalized peripheral clonal expansion, particularly in CD8+ T cells. Low levels of normalized T-cell clonal expansion were also seen in some nonresponding patients. After ivuxolimab, expanded clones were on average more numerous among CD8+ T cells than among CD4+ T cells.

Patients with a history of autoimmune disease or receiving systemic immunosuppression were excluded from the trial. In every dose cohort, peripheral blood was drawn for TCR sequencing at baseline, cycle 4 day 1, and cycle 7 day 1. The samples were drawn from a first-in-human, open-label, multicenter phase I dose-escalation trial of ivuxolimab. Adults with locally advanced or metastatic melanoma, renal cell, hepatocellular, or head and neck squamous cell carcinoma were enrolled in the trial. Before TCR sequencing, CD4+ T cells and CD8+ T cells were sorted from peripheral blood as separate populations. For sequencing of the TCRbeta CDR3 region, genomic DNA was extracted from the sorted cells. The immunoSEQ Assay was used for sequencing of TCRbeta CDR3 regions. As stored in TCRdb, this immuneACCESS dataset retains in-frame rearrangements with V and J assigned. A fraction of the clones does not appear; measured against another copy, unresolved V genes explain less than half of the discrepancy, and the remainder lacks a known reason. The sample records roughly 57,000 clones, 87% of which are singletons. The biggest ten clones account for 15% to 20% of the sample.

The source of this sequence is an adult with an advanced solid tumor such as melanoma, head and neck, liver or kidney cancer. This sample comprised CD4+ or CD8+ T cells sorted from blood, obtained in a trial of the OX40 agonist ivuxolimab.

The DNA sequence follows: TGTGCCAGCAGCCCGAGCTATGGCTACACCTTC. It codes for CASSPSYGYTF. The chain is assembled from TRBV28 and TRBJ1-2; no D gene is confidently identified. V drops 6 bases and J drops 4 bases, leaving 6 bases in between. Taken from cysteine to phenylalanine, the CDR3 has 11 residues. The DNA shown is the 33-base CDR3, in frame from base 1. Sequences MDHEN (CDR1) and SYDVKM (CDR2) are obtained from the germline V gene.